This T cell receptor (beta chain) stems from a study of T cell repertoires in cytomegalovirus infection. Study summary: Well-studied HLA-B-restricted CMV epitopes were used in the study alongside recently identified HLA-C-restricted ones. Public TCR beta signature analysis indicated the presence of both CMV infection and matching HLA type.

One entry per CDR3 protein, called by TCRdb with MiXCR from the reads. The sample carries some 800,000 distinct CDR3 sequences, 25% to 30% recorded once. General study results and limits: In two of eight donors, the top clonotype was HLA-C-restricted CMV-specific. Accumulated public TCR beta family frequency recognized individuals carrying CMV together with the relevant HLA.

This clonotype was observed a handful of times. No antigen is known for it. The CDR3 runs to 15 residues. The germline V gene encodes CDR1 SEHNR and CDR2 FQNEAQ (reference sequence). V lost 6 bases and J lost 5; bases outside the gene matches: 10. The sample in question was cultured CD8+ T cells from PBMCs, obtained from culture after CMV antigen stimulation. This receptor was identified in a human donor in good health (CMV status not recorded). Some clones in this sample may be carry-over from other donors' samples. This sequence joins TRBV7-9 and TRBJ2-1; TRBD2 agrees at 7 bases. CDR3 nucleotide sequence: TGTGCCAGCAGGGGTTGGCTAGCGGCCCACAATGAGCAGTTCTTC. As protein: CASRGWLAAHNEQFF.